A selection of T cell receptor beta chains follows, all from one sample in a study of cytomegalovirus exposure and HLA in healthy donors. Only in-frame clones appear in the TCRdb table, and some are missing; sequencing was by immunoSEQ multiplex PCR. The sample gives about 140,000 clones, almost 85% of which show up once; about 3.2% is in the top ten. Input material: PBMCs. These receptors came from a young man in good health and CMV-seropositive. Both conserved end residues are part of each CDR3. D genes are given only for firm matches. Size values are once, few and many counts, or a class for expanded clones, and some rows have none.

TRBJ2-7	13	.	TRBD1	TRBV10-1	CASERDRGAIQYF	TGCGCCAGCGAACGGGACAGGGGGGCGATTCAGTACTTC
TRBJ2-1	14	.	TRBD2	TRBV6-6	CASSWRTSIDEQFF	TGTGCCAGCAGTTGGAGGACTAGCATCGATGAGCAGTTCTTC
TRBJ1-5	14	once	TRBD1	TRBV6-5	CASRQGAFNQPQHF	TGTGCCAGCCGACAGGGCGCCTTCAATCAGCCCCAGCATTTT
TRBJ1-5	16	.	.	TRBV28	CASSSTLQGSSKPQHF	TGTGCCAGCAGTTCGACCCTACAGGGTTCAAGCAAGCCCCAGCATTTT
TRBJ1-2	13	once	.	TRBV6-5	CASSNNGGYGYTF	TGTGCCAGCAGTAATAACGGGGGCTATGGCTACACCTTC
TRBJ2-3	14	.	TRBD1	TRBV29-1	CSVGLTGSTDTQYF	TGCAGCGTTGGACTGACAGGGAGCACAGATACGCAGTATTTT
TRBJ2-5	14	.	.	TRBV10-3	CAISESLPQETQYF	TGTGCCATCAGTGAGTCGCTACCACAAGAGACCCAGTACTTC
TRBJ2-1	16	.	TRBD2	TRBV7-2	CASSLVAGGTYNEQFF	TGTGCCAGCAGCTTAGTAGCGGGAGGCACCTACAATGAGCAGTTCTTC
TRBJ1-4	15	.	TRBD1	TRBV6-5	CASSGDRGVNEKLFF	TGTGCCAGCAGTGGCGACAGGGGCGTTAATGAAAAACTGTTTTTT
TRBJ2-5	18	.	TRBD2	TRBV30	CAWSVRLAGGSYQETQYF	TGTGCCTGGAGTGTACGACTAGCGGGAGGGTCGTACCAAGAGACCCAGTACTTC
TRBJ1-2	12	.	.	TRBV28	CASSLGDYGYTF	TGTGCCAGCAGCCTGGGAGACTATGGCTACACCTTC
TRBJ1-1	13	once	.	TRBV11-2	CASRRGLNTEAFF	TGTGCCAGCCGGAGGGGATTGAACACTGAAGCTTTCTTT